The text below deals with one T cell receptor beta chain. The antigen remains unidentified. This record belongs to a study of cytomegalovirus exposure and HLA in healthy donors. Findings of the study overall: Within a later analysis, the majority of CMV-associated TCR beta chains appeared HLA-restricted. For most subjects, TCR beta sequences were reported to predict HLA-A and HLA-B alleles with accuracy.

This CDR3 is 15 amino acids long. Looked up from germline, CDR1 is SGHTA and CDR2 is FQGNSA. V lost 1 base to trimming and J lost 4 bases; unmatched junction nucleotides: 5. With 60 Vbeta and 13 Jbeta primers, the PCR was carried out. TCRdb's table, derived via immunoSEQ multiplex PCR, lists solely in-frame clones and lacks some. The sample includes just under 250,000 clones, roughly 82% of them seen just once. Nominally healthy donors provided the samples, though records likely missed some immune exposures. The TCR originated in a woman between 40 and 50 years old in good health and CMV-seropositive. The sample taken for sequencing was PBMCs. The chain is built from TRBV7-2 and TRBJ2-3; TRBD1 matches at 7 bases. The DNA for the CDR3 is TGTGCCAGCAGCTTAGTAGGGCAGGGGGCAGATACGCAGTATTTT. As protein: CASSLVGQGADTQYF. Full variable domain (outside the CDR3, taken from reference TRBV7-2 and TRBJ2-3): GAGVSQSPSNKVTEKGKDVELRCDPISGHTALYWYRQSLGQGLEFLIYFQGNSAPDKSGLPSDRFSAERTGGSVSTLTIQRTQQEDSAVYLCASSLVGQGADTQYFGPGTRLTVL.